The 31 T cell receptor beta chains below come from one sample, sequenced in a study of cytomegalovirus exposure and HLA in healthy donors. PCR primers comprised 60 Vbeta and 13 Jbeta primers. TCRdb keeps only in-frame clones here, not all; method: immunoSEQ multiplex PCR. Here the sample spans roughly 120,000 clones, 76% being singletons. Sequenced sample: PBMCs. These receptors were collected from a man between 45 and 60 years old in good health and CMV-seronegative.

The gene calls are TRBV19 and TRBJ1-4; no clear D gene. Germline-derived CDR1 and CDR2 are LNHDA and SQIVND (reference sequence). This CDR3 has 15 residues. Trimming left V 1 base short and J 10 bases short, with 16 bases between. Here the CDR3 reads CASSIVEGPSGKLFF. The DNA for the CDR3 is TGTGCCAGTAGTATAGTTGAGGGCCCGTCGGGAAAACTGTTTTTT.

This chain links TRBV25-1 with TRBJ1-1, with a weak D call TRBD1 (5 bases). The germline V and J ends were trimmed by 7 bases and 2 bases, with 26 bases remaining between them. Germline V CDR1 and CDR2: MGHDK, SYGVNS. This CDR3 comprises 18 residues. CDR3 amino acids: CASTMGSSVDGGNTEAFF. The DNA for the CDR3 is TGTGCCAGCACCATGGGTTCTAGCGTAGATGGGGGTAACACTGAAGCTTTCTTT.

The chain is built from TRBV5-1 and TRBJ2-3; 9 bases line up with TRBD2. Germline CDR1 and CDR2: SGHRS and YFSETQ. With V trimmed by 0 bases and J by 6 bases, 5 bases remained unmatched. The CDR3 totals 15 residues. The CDR3 region is CASSLAAGGQDTQYF. The DNA of the CDR3 is TGCGCCAGCAGCTTGGCTGCGGGGGGGCAGGATACGCAGTATTTT.

The chain has TRBV2 and TRBJ2-7; 11 bases align to TRBD1. This CDR3 comprises 15 residues. Germline CDR1 SNHLY, CDR2 FYNNEI. Trimming at V came to 8 bases and at J to 6 bases, leaving 12 bases not matched to a gene. DNA of the CDR3: TGTGCCAGCTCCAAGAGCTGGACAGGGGGCGCCGAGCAGTACTTC. The encoded protein is CASSKSWTGGAEQYF.

This clone was counted a few times. The chain carries TRBV28 and TRBJ2-5; possible D gene TRBD2, 6 bases. Germline CDR1 MDHEN, CDR2 SYDVKM. The CDR3 totals 13 residues. V shed 6 bases and J shed 8 bases, with 16 bases lying between them. The CDR3 region has the DNA TGTGCCAGCAGAACCGGCTCCGGGGGAACCCAGTACTTC. Translation: CASRTGSGGTQYF.

The chain employs TRBV5-1 and TRBJ2-5; weak D call: TRBD1 (6 bases). CDR1 and CDR2 from the germline V gene are SGHRS and YFSETQ. The CDR3 consists of 14 residues. Trimming cost V 4 bases and J 2 bases, with 12 bases left between them. The CDR3 sequence: CASSTGTPQETQYF. The CDR3 DNA reads as TGCGCCAGCAGCACCGGGACACCGCAAGAGACCCAGTACTTC.

The chain joins TRBV19 to TRBJ1-1; D gene unclear. V shed 9 bases and J shed 3 bases, with 20 bases lying between them. CDR1 LNHDA and CDR2 SQIVND come from the germline V gene (reference sequence). The CDR3 loop spans 15 amino acids. In DNA, the CDR3 is TGTGCCAGCCGCCGGGAGATTGAGTGGGACACTGAAGCTTTCTTT. Translated: CASRREIEWDTEAFF. The variable domain in full, completed from reference TRBV19 and TRBJ1-1, reads DGGITQSPKYLFRKEGQNVTLSCEQNLNHDAMYWYRQDPGQGLRLIYYSQIVNDFQKGDIAEGYSVSREKKESFPLTVTSAQKNPTAFYLCASRREIEWDTEAFFGQGTRLTVV.

The chain couples TRBV27 to TRBJ1-2; D remains unclear. The germline CDR1 and CDR2 sequences are MNHEY and SMNVEV (reference sequence). CDR3 length: 15 amino acids. V lost 2 bases to trimming and J lost 2 bases, with 12 bases between them. The chain's CDR3 is CASSLVGGANYGYTF. The DNA for the CDR3 is TGTGCCAGCAGTTTAGTTGGCGGAGCGAACTATGGCTACACCTTC.

J is TRBJ2-1 and V is TRBV5-1; tentatively, D is TRBD2 (5 bases). V gave up 0 bases and J gave up 8 bases, with 18 bases separating them. In germline, CDR1 is SGHRS, CDR2 YFSETQ. There are 16 residues in the CDR3. The CDR3: CASSLAAPAEGDEQFF. In nucleotides, the CDR3 is TGCGCCAGCAGCTTGGCCGCCCCAGCGGAAGGAGATGAGCAGTTCTTC.

The V and J genes are TRBV7-3 and TRBJ2-5; TRBD2 might be the D (6 bases). Trimming shortened V by 2 bases and J by 5 bases, and 9 bases separated the two germline ends. From germline, CDR1 is SGHTA and CDR2 FQGTGA. CDR3 length: 13 residues. CDR3 nucleotides: TGTGCCAGCAGCTTAGGAGGGAAGGAGACCCAGTACTTC. Its protein is CASSLGGKETQYF.

The chain recombines TRBV5-5 with TRBJ1-6; D is unresolved. V lost 4 bases and J 6 bases, leaving 5 bases between the germline ends. The germline V gene encodes CDR1 SGHKS and CDR2 YYEKEE (reference sequence). The CDR3 has 12 residues. The CDR3 loop is CASSIVNSPLHF. The CDR3 coding sequence is TGTGCCAGCAGCATAGTTAATTCACCCCTCCACTTT.

This clone was recorded only once. The gene calls are TRBV20-1 and TRBJ2-3; D is unresolved. Per the germline V gene, CDR1 is DFQATT and CDR2 is SNEGSKA (reference sequence). This CDR3 region has 11 residues. Trimming took off 7 bases at V and 0 bases at J, with 5 bases between the two ends. CDR3 bases: TGCAGTGACGCGAGCACAGATACGCAGTATTTT. Protein sequence: CSDASTDTQYF.

This rearrangement joins TRBV11-2 to TRBJ1-2; D unresolved. This CDR3 is built from 13 residues. V gave up 0 bases and J gave up 8 bases, with 10 bases separating them. Germline lookup yields CDR1 SGHAT and CDR2 FQNNGV. The CDR3 spells CASSLDPLTGYTF. The CDR3 DNA sequence: TGTGCCAGCAGCTTAGACCCCCTCACAGGCTACACCTTC.

This clone was recorded a few times. This chain connects TRBV19 to TRBJ1-2; D remains unclear. The germline V gene encodes CDR1 LNHDA and CDR2 SQIVND (reference sequence). Trimming stripped 3 bases from V and 6 bases from J, with 11 bases between. This CDR3 contains 13 residues. The CDR3 region is CASSIGLEDGYTF. The CDR3 nucleotides read TGTGCCAGTAGTATCGGCCTTGAGGATGGCTACACCTTC.

This clone has a single count. The chain links TRBV5-6 to TRBJ2-3; 7 bases are a match to TRBD1. CDR3 length: 16 amino acids. Germline loops: CDR1 SGHDT, CDR2 YYEEEE. J lost 0 bases, V lost 2 bases, and 6 bases had no gene match. The CDR3 bases are TGTGCCAGCAGCTTCACATCGGACAGGAGCACAGATACGCAGTATTTT. Protein sequence: CASSFTSDRSTDTQYF.

The chain combines TRBV5-5 with TRBJ2-7; 9 nucleotides align to TRBD1. V lost 0 bases, J lost 6 bases, and 4 bases stayed unmatched. The CDR3 is 14 amino acids. Per the germline V gene, CDR1 is SGHKS and CDR2 is YYEKEE (reference sequence). The CDR3 nucleotides are TGTGCCAGCAGCTTGGGGGACAGGGATTCCGAGCAGTACGTC. It yields the protein CASSLGDRDSEQYV.

The J gene is TRBJ1-1, the V gene TRBV5-5, with 7 bases matching TRBD1. Per the germline V gene, CDR1 is SGHKS and CDR2 is YYEKEE (reference sequence). This CDR3 contains 15 residues. The V and J ends lost 3 bases and 1 base, in that order; junction bases with no gene match: 6. The chain's CDR3 is CASSSRDSRNTEAFF. The CDR3 nucleotides are TGTGCCAGCAGCTCCAGGGACAGTCGGAACACTGAAGCTTTCTTT.

The CDR3 sequence: CASSSREGGSTDTQYF. The CDR3 DNA follows: TGCGCCAGCAGTTCCAGAGAGGGGGGGAGCACAGATACGCAGTATTTT. The chain combines TRBV5-1 with TRBJ2-3, with a weak D call TRBD2 (7 bases). This CDR3 is 16 amino acids long. Germline V gene lookup returns CDR1 SGHRS and CDR2 YFSETQ. Trimming left V 5 bases short and J 0 bases short, with 16 bases between.

This clone was counted only a few times. This chain connects TRBV4-1 to TRBJ1-3, with 11 bases fitting TRBD1. CDR3 length: 16 amino acids. CDR1 is MGHRA, CDR2 YSYEKL, per germline. V was pared by 4 bases and J by 7 bases, with 9 bases of the junction left unmatched. The CDR3: CASSPGQGALRNTIYF. The CDR3 DNA reads TGCGCCAGCAGCCCCGGACAGGGGGCCCTCCGGAACACCATATATTTT.

J is TRBJ2-3 and V is TRBV19, with a tentative D call TRBD2 (5 bases). This CDR3 is built from 17 residues. The germline gives CDR1 LNHDA, CDR2 SQIVND (reference sequence). Trimming stripped 0 bases from V and 2 bases from J, with 15 bases between. Here the CDR3 reads CASSIDRMGGLTDTQYF. The CDR3 nucleotides read TGTGCCAGTAGTATAGATCGAATGGGCGGGCTCACAGATACGCAGTATTTT.

The chain uses TRBV7-2 and TRBJ1-4; weak D call: TRBD1 (5 bases). From germline, CDR1 is SGHTA and CDR2 FQGNSA. V lost 1 base, J lost 8 bases, and 11 bases lay in between. The CDR3 is 14 residues long. In DNA, the CDR3 is TGTGCCAGCAGCTTAGTCAGGGCGGGGGAAAAACTGTTTTTT. Amino acids: CASSLVRAGEKLFF.

The chain combines TRBV7-3 with TRBJ2-3, with 8 bases fitting TRBD2. V lost 2 bases, J lost 2 bases, and 6 bases stayed unmatched. CDR1 and CDR2 (germline): SGHTA, FQGTGA. The CDR3 spans 16 residues. CDR3 residues: CASSLLAGGATDTQYF. Here the CDR3 DNA reads TGTGCCAGCAGCTTACTCGCGGGGGGCGCCACAGATACGCAGTATTTT.

The count of this clone is one. The chain carries TRBV19 and TRBJ1-4; the D is unclear. Between the trimmed V and J ends, which lost 5 bases and 8 bases, there was a span of 18 bases. Germline assignment: CDR1 LNHDA and CDR2 SQIVND (reference sequence). This CDR3 region has 15 residues. The CDR3 coding sequence is TGTGCCAGTAGTCCCCTAACCGTGACTGGGGAAAAACTGTTTTTT. This sequence encodes CASSPLTVTGEKLFF.

With regard to this clone: In the same sample, other DNA sequences code for this CDR3. CDR3 sequence (DNA): TGCGCCAGCAGCTCCCGGGGGGAGAATTCACCCCTCCACTTT. This translates into CASSSRGENSPLHF. The chain carries TRBV5-1 and TRBJ1-6, with a weak D call TRBD1 (5 bases). Trimming removed 3 bases at V and 7 bases at J, with 11 bases between. The CDR3 runs 14 residues. Germline CDR1 reads SGHRS; CDR2 reads YFSETQ.

This clone was recorded once. One junction end disagrees with the germline gene, perhaps due to a read error. The rearrangement uses TRBV5-1 and TRBJ2-6; TRBD1 is a possible D gene (6 bases). Germline assignment: CDR1 SGHRS and CDR2 YFSETQ. The CDR3 consists of 18 residues. CDR3 sequence reads: CASSSAGDPLSRANVLTF. The CDR3 nucleotides read TGCGCCAGCAGCTCTGCAGGGGATCCCCTCTCTCGGGCCAACGTCCTGACTTTC.

This clone was seen more than once but under ten times. The chain is built from TRBV6-1 and TRBJ2-1; TRBD2 matches 10 bases. V was pared by 8 bases and J by 5 bases, with 9 bases of the junction left unmatched. Germline V gene sequence: CDR1 MNHNS, CDR2 SASEGT. The CDR3 has 15 amino acids. The CDR3 protein is CASAERGGDNNEQFF. The DNA for the CDR3 is TGTGCCAGCGCCGAGCGGGGGGGAGATAACAATGAGCAGTTCTTC.

The chain employs TRBV2 and TRBJ2-2, with D perhaps matching TRBD1 (6 bases). V was clipped by 6 bases and J by 2 bases, with 10 bases between them. The CDR3 contains 14 residues. The germline CDR1 and CDR2 sequences are SNHLY and FYNNEI. This chain's CDR3 is CASRDRSNTGELFF. CDR3 nucleotide sequence: TGTGCCAGCAGAGACAGGTCAAACACCGGGGAGCTGTTTTTT.

The chain carries TRBV7-8 and TRBJ2-2; 8 bases map to TRBD1. The CDR3 is made up of 15 amino acids. V was pared by 6 bases and J by 2 bases, with 5 bases of the junction left unmatched. Per the germline V gene, CDR1 is SGHVS and CDR2 is FQNEAQ. The CDR3 protein is CASRTTGANTGELFF. The DNA of the CDR3 is TGTGCCAGCAGGACGACAGGGGCAAACACCGGGGAGCTGTTTTTT.

CDR3 loop: CASSQESRVNEQYF. CDR3 DNA sequence: TGTGCCAGCAGCCAAGAAAGTCGCGTCAACGAGCAGTACTTC. J is TRBJ2-7 and V is TRBV14; no clear D. The CDR3 has 14 residues. The germline gives CDR1 SGHDN, CDR2 FVKESK. Deletions cut 0 bases from V and 5 bases from J, with 11 bases between.

This chain connects TRBV7-9 to TRBJ1-1, with 8 bases lining up with TRBD1. Looked up from germline, CDR1 is SEHNR and CDR2 is FQNEAQ (reference sequence). The V gene end was trimmed by 6 bases and the J gene end by 0 bases; junction bases not matched to a gene: 3. This CDR3 has 14 residues. CDR3 residues: CASRRQGMNTEAFF. The DNA of the CDR3 is TGTGCCAGCAGGCGACAGGGGATGAACACTGAAGCTTTCTTT.

V usage is TRBV7-2 and J usage is TRBJ1-2, with TRBD1 matching over 7 bases. Germline CDR1 reads SGHTA; CDR2 reads FQGNSA. The V segment lost 6 bases and the J segment 4 bases; nucleotides outside the gene matches: 8. This CDR3 has 14 amino acids. Here the CDR3 DNA reads TGTGCCAGCAGTCCCGGACAGGCTTCCTATGGCTACACCTTC. It codes for CASSPGQASYGYTF.